This T cell receptor (beta chain) came from a study of T-cell reconstitution after alpha-beta-depleted transplantation in children. Unique molecular identifiers were incorporated when the TCRbeta library was constructed. TCRdb reanalysed the PCR reads using MiXCR and keeps one entry per CDR3 protein. The data contain just over 950,000 distinct CDR3 sequences, around 30% of them singletons. The sample holds a few counts of this clonotype. Trimming cost V 6 bases and J 7 bases, with 10 bases left between them. This CDR3 region has 11 residues. Sequenced here: PBMCs, mostly from graft donor cells, sampled 360 days after TCRalphabeta/CD19-depleted stem cell transplant. This chain uses TRBV12-3 or TRBV12-4 with TRBJ2-7; D is unresolved. The TCR comes from a boy under two years old who had a stem cell transplant for SCID, so the T cells may come from the graft donor. Here the CDR3 reads CASSTLGEQYF. CDR3 bases: TGTGCCAGCAGCACCCTGGGGGAGCAGTACTTC.